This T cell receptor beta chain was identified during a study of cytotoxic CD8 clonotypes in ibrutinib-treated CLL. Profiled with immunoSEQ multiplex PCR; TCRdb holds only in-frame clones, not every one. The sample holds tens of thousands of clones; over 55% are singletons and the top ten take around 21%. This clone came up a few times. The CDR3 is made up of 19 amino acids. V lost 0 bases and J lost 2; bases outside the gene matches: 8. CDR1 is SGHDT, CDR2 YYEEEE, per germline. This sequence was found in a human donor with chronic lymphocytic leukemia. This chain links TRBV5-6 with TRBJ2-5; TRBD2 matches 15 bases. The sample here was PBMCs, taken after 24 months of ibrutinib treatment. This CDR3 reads CASSLVAGTSGGIQETQYF. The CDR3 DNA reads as TGTGCCAGCAGCTTGGTTGCCGGGACTAGCGGGGGGATTCAAGAGACCCAGTACTTC.